Below are 17 T cell receptor beta chains sequenced from a single sample in a study of blood T cell repertoires in COVID-19. Method: immunoSEQ multiplex PCR; TCRdb's copy keeps in-frame clones and lacks some. The repertoire holds 55,000 to 70,000 clones, with about 90% as singletons. Sequencing was carried out using peripheral blood. These receptors originate from a woman in her sixties or seventies with COVID-19, enrolled during active disease.

J is TRBJ1-3 and V is TRBV4-1, with D tentatively TRBD1 (6 bases). With 1 base removed from V and 7 bases from J, the gap between germline ends came to 20 bases. Germline CDR1 is MGHRA and CDR2 is YSYEKL. This CDR3 is 17 amino acids long. Here the CDR3 reads CASSQGLFPGARNTIYF. CDR3 DNA sequence: TGCGCCAGCAGCCAAGGATTATTTCCAGGGGCACGGAACACCATATATTTT.

The chain has TRBV19 and TRBJ1-5; a weak D match, TRBD1 (5 bases). Germline CDR1 LNHDA, CDR2 SQIVND (reference sequence). This CDR3 is built from 14 residues. V was clipped by 3 bases and J by 3 bases, with 9 bases between them. The CDR3 DNA reads as TGTGCCAGTAGTATTGCAGGACACAATCAGCCCCAGCATTTT. Translation: CASSIAGHNQPQHF.

This chain joins TRBV28 and TRBJ2-7; maybe TRBD1 (6 bases). V shed 8 bases and J shed 3 bases, with 17 bases lying between them. The germline V gene has CDR1 MDHEN and CDR2 SYDVKM. The CDR3 is 14 amino acids. The CDR3 coding sequence is TGTGCCAGCGGACCAGGGGACCAGATCTACGAGCAGTACTTC. It is translated as CASGPGDQIYEQYF.

This clone was detected a few times. The rearrangement joins TRBV19 to TRBJ1-6; TRBD1 agrees at 7 bases. After removal of 3 bases from V and 7 bases from J, the junction contained 6 bases not matched to a gene. Germline CDR1 LNHDA, CDR2 SQIVND (reference sequence). This CDR3 region has 15 residues. The CDR3 DNA follows: TGTGCCAGTAGTATCCGGGACAGTACCAATTCACCCCTCCACTTT. Translating gives CASSIRDSTNSPLHF. The full variable domain, rest sourced from reference TRBV19 and TRBJ1-6, is DGGITQSPKYLFRKEGQNVTLSCEQNLNHDAMYWYRQDPGQGLRLIYYSQIVNDFQKGDIAEGYSVSREKKESFPLTVTSAQKNPTAFYLCASSIRDSTNSPLHFGNGTRLTVT.

The CDR3 bases are TGCGCCAGCAGCCAAGATGAACACCTCCTCACCTTC. This codes for CASSQDEHLLTF. This sequence joins TRBV4-1 and TRBJ1-2; no firm D call. The CDR3 is 12 residues long. CDR1 and CDR2 (germline): MGHRA, YSYEKL. V gave up 0 bases and J gave up 13 bases, with 12 bases separating them.

The J gene is TRBJ2-7, the V gene TRBV19; D is uncertain. Germline assignment: CDR1 LNHDA and CDR2 SQIVND (reference sequence). The CDR3 covers 17 residues. Trimming removed 3 bases from V and 3 bases from J, with 21 bases in between. CDR3 in DNA: TGTGCCAGTAGTATGAAATTTACATCACCCATGATCTACGAGCAGTACTTC. It codes for CASSMKFTSPMIYEQYF.

This clone has only one observation. This chain joins TRBV19 and TRBJ1-5; 7 bases map to TRBD1. The CDR3 runs 15 residues. After removal of 3 bases from V and 1 base from J, the junction contained 3 bases not matched to a gene. In germline, CDR1 is LNHDA, CDR2 SQIVND (reference sequence). The CDR3 nucleotides are TGTGCCAGTAGTATCCCGACAGGGAGCAATCAGCCCCAGCATTTT. The encoded protein is CASSIPTGSNQPQHF.

This clone turned up a few times. The chain joins TRBV11-2 to TRBJ2-7; 7 bases map to TRBD1. The CDR3 totals 13 residues. The J segment lost 0 bases and the V segment lost 5 bases, leaving 1 base of the junction unmatched. CDR1 and CDR2 from the germline V gene are SGHAT and FQNNGV. CDR3 DNA sequence: TGTGCCAGCAGCCCAGGGGGCTCCTACGAGCAGTACTTC. The encoded protein is CASSPGGSYEQYF.

The table lists this clone with a few counts. The rearrangement links TRBV6-5 to TRBJ2-1; the match to TRBD2 covers 14 bases. V shed 2 bases and J 12 bases; nucleotides not matched to a gene: 3. The CDR3 extends over 14 amino acids. The germline gives CDR1 MNHEY, CDR2 SVGAGI. The CDR3 here is CASSYPGLAGAQFF. CDR3 sequence (DNA): TGTGCCAGCAGTTACCCGGGACTAGCGGGAGCGCAGTTCTTC.

CDR3 amino acids: CASSWGGYEQYF. Written as DNA, the CDR3 is TGCGCCAGCAGCTGGGGCGGCTACGAGCAGTACTTC. The chain is built from TRBV5-1 and TRBJ2-7, with D possibly matching TRBD1 (5 bases). CDR3 length equals 12 residues. V lost 3 bases and J lost 3, with 7 bases in between. The germline V gene has CDR1 SGHRS and CDR2 YFSETQ.

CDR3 DNA: TGCGCCAGCAGCTTGGTGGACAGGGGGCCCTACGAGCAGTACTTC. Translating gives CASSLVDRGPYEQYF. The chain recombines TRBV5-1 with TRBJ2-7; 11 bases align to TRBD1. J gave up 2 bases and V 0 bases, and 1 base lay outside the gene matches. The CDR3 loop spans 15 amino acids. The germline V gene has CDR1 SGHRS and CDR2 YFSETQ.

The chain employs TRBV19 and TRBJ1-3, with no clear D. This CDR3 region has 14 residues. Germline CDR1 LNHDA, CDR2 SQIVND (reference sequence). The V gene lost 7 bases and the J gene lost 0 bases, with 10 bases spanning the gap. CDR3 region: CASIIPGSGNTIYF. The CDR3 bases are TGTGCCAGTATCATTCCCGGCTCTGGAAACACCATATATTTT.

V usage is TRBV7-2 and J usage is TRBJ2-3, with 10 bases identical to TRBD2. The CDR3 is 16 amino acids. V lost 1 base to trimming and J lost 5 bases; unmatched junction nucleotides: 6. Germline-derived CDR1 and CDR2 are SGHTA and FQGNSA. DNA for the CDR3: TGTGCCAGCAGCTTAGGGGCTAGCGGGGGTGGAGATACGCAGTATTTT. Protein product: CASSLGASGGGDTQYF.

The gene calls are TRBV7-9 and TRBJ2-3, with unresolved D. The V and J ends lost 0 bases and 2 bases respectively, with 6 bases between them. Germline V CDR1 and CDR2: SEHNR, FQNEAQ (reference sequence). The length of the CDR3 is 14 residues. The CDR3: CASSLAHSTDTQYF. The CDR3, as DNA: TGTGCCAGCAGCTTAGCGCACTCCACAGATACGCAGTATTTT.

The V call is TRBV27, the J call TRBJ2-7; perhaps TRBD1 as D (6 bases). The CDR3 covers 15 residues. Trimming took off 7 bases at V and 2 bases at J, with 18 bases between the two ends. The germline CDR1 and CDR2 sequences are MNHEY and SMNVEV (reference sequence). The CDR3 protein is CASTPRAGVPYEQYF. CDR3 nucleotide sequence: TGTGCCAGCACCCCCCGGGCAGGGGTCCCCTACGAGCAGTACTTC.

This chain links TRBV27 with TRBJ2-7, with D possibly being TRBD2 (5 bases). This CDR3 is built from 13 residues. Germline CDR1 MNHEY, CDR2 SMNVEV (reference sequence). With 3 bases removed from V and 7 bases from J, the gap between germline ends came to 13 bases. The CDR3 sequence is CASSFFPGEEQYF. The CDR3 DNA reads as TGTGCCAGCAGTTTTTTCCCCGGGGAAGAGCAGTACTTC.

The chain carries TRBV6-5 and TRBJ1-5; the D is unclear. V was shortened by 0 bases and J by 1 base, with 7 bases between the two germline ends. Germline V lookup: CDR1 MNHEY, CDR2 SVGAGI. The CDR3 has 15 amino acids. DNA for the CDR3: TGTGCCAGCAGTTACTCCCGGGAAAGCAATCAGCCCCAGCATTTT. It encodes CASSYSRESNQPQHF.